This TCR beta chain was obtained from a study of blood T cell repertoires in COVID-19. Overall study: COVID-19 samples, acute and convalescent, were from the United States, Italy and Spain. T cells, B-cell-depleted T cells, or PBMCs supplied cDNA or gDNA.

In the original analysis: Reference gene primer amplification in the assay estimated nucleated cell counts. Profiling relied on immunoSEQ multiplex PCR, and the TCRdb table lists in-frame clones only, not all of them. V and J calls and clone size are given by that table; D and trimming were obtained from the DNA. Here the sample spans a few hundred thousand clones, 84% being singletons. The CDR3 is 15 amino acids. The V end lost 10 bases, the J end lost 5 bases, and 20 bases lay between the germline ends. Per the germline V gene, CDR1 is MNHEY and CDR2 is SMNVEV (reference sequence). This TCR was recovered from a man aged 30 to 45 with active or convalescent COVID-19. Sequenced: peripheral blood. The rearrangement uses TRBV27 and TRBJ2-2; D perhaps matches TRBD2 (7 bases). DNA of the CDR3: TGTGCCACCGCCCCCGGGGGGCGGAAAACCGGGGAGCTGTTTTTT. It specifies CATAPGGRKTGELFF.